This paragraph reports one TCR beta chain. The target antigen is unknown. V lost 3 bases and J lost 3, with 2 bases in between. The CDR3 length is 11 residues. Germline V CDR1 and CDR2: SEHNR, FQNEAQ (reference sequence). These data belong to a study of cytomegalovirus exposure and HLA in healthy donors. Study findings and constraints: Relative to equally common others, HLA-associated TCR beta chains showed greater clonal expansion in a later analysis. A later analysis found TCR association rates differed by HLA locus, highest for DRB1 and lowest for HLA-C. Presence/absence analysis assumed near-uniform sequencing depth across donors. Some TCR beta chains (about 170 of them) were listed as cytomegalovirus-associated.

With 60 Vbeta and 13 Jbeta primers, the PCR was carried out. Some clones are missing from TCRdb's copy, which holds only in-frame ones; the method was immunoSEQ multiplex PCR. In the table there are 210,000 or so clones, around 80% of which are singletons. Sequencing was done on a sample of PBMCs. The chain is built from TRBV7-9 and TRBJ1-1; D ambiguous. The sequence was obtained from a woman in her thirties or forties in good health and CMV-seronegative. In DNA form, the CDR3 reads TGTGCCAGCAGCTTCTACACTGAAGCTTTCTTT. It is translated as CASSFYTEAFF.